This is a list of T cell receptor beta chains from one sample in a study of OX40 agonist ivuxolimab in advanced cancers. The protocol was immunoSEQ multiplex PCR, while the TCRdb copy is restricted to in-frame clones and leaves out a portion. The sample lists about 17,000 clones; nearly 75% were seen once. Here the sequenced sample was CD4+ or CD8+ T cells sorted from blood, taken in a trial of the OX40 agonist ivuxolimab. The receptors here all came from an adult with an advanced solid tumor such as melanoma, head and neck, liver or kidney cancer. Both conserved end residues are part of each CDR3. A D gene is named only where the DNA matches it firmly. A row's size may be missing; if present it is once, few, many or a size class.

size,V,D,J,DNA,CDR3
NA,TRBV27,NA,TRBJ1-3,TGTGCCAGCAGTTCGGGAAACACCATATATTTT,CASSSGNTIYF
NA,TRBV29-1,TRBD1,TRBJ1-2,TGCAGCGTTGAAGGGGACAGGGGTGGTGCTAACTATGGCTACACCTTC,CSVEGDRGGANYGYTF
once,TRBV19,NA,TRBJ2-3,TGTGCCAGTAGTCGGAATTCAGAATCCACAGATACGCAGTATTTT,CASSRNSESTDTQYF
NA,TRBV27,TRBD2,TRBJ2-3,TGTGCCAGCACCCACCGTGACAGCGGGAGGTCAGATACGCAGTATTTT,CASTHRDSGRSDTQYF
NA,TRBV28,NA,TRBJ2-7,TGTGCCAGCAGTCTCCACTACGAGCAGTACTTC,CASSLHYEQYF
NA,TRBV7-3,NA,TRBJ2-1,TGTGCCAGCAGCTTTTCGGGAGTGGAGACCAATGAGCAGTTCTTC,CASSFSGVETNEQFF
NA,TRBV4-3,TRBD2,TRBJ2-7,TGCGCCAGCAGCCATGGGACTAGCGCCTACGAGCAGTACTTC,CASSHGTSAYEQYF
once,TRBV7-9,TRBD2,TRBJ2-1,TGTGCCAGCAGCCTTCCCCTAGCGGGAGGTTCCTACAATGAGCAGTTCTTC,CASSLPLAGGSYNEQFF
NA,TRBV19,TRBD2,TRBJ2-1,TGTGCCAGTACCCTGGGGGCTAGCGGGCGTGATGAGCAGTTCTTC,CASTLGASGRDEQFF
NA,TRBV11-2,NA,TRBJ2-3,TGTGCCAGCAGCCCCGGGACCGTAGGCACAGATACGCAGTATTTT,CASSPGTVGTDTQYF
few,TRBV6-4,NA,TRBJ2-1,TGTGCCAGCAGTGACTCCGGGCGGATCGATGAGCAGTTCTTC,CASSDSGRIDEQFF
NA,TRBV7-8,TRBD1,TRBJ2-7,TGTGCCAGCAGCTTAGAAGACAGGGAACGCGAGCAGTACTTC,CASSLEDREREQYF
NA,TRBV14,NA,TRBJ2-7,TGTGCCAGCAGCCAAGCACAGAACTACGAGCAGTACTTC,CASSQAQNYEQYF
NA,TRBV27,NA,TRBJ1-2,TGTGCCAGCAGTGCACCGGGACCTAGGTTAAGCGTGGCTGGCTACACCTTC,CASSAPGPRLSVAGYTF
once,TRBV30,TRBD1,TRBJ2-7,TGTGCCTGGAGAGATGACAGGGTGAGCTACGAGCAGTACTTC,CAWRDDRVSYEQYF
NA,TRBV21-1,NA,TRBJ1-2,TGTGCCAGCAGCAAAGGGAGAAAGGGACGTGGCTACACCTTC,CASSKGRKGRGYTF
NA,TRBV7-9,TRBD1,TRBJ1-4,TGTGCCAGCAGCTCAGAGGGACAGAGAGAAAAACTGTTTTTT,CASSSEGQREKLFF
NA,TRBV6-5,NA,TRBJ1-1,TGTGCCAGCAGTTATGTCAGGGTAAACACTGAAGCTTTCTTT,CASSYVRVNTEAFF
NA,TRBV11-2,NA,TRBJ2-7,TGTGCCAGCAGCTTCAGGGACCACGAGCAGTACTTC,CASSFRDHEQYF
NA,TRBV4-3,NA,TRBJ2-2,TGCGCCAGCAGCCAAGAAGGTTCCCCCGGGGAGCTGTTTTTT,CASSQEGSPGELFF
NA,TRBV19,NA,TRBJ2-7,TGTGCCAGTAGTATAGTGGGTGGGTCCTACGAGCAGTACTTC,CASSIVGGSYEQYF
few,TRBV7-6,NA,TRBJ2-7,TGTGCCAGCAGCTTATCCGTCTCCTACGAGCAGTACTTC,CASSLSVSYEQYF
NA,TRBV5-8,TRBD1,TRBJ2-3,TGTGCCAGCAGCTTGGCCGGGACAGGGACAGATACGCAGTATTTT,CASSLAGTGTDTQYF
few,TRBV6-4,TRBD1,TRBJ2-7,TGTGCCAGCAGTGACCCGGGACAGGGGCCAACGCCTAACGAGCAGTACTTC,CASSDPGQGPTPNEQYF
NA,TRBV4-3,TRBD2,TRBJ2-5,TGCGCCAGCAGCCAAGGACTAGCGGCTCAAGAGACCCAGTACTTC,CASSQGLAAQETQYF
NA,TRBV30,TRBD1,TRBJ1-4,TGTGCCTGGAACAGGGGACTCGGTAATGAAAAACTGTTTTTT,CAWNRGLGNEKLFF
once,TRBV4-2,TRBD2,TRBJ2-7,TGTGCCAGCAGCTTGCTCCCTAGCGGGAGTATCAACGAGCAGTACTTC,CASSLLPSGSINEQYF
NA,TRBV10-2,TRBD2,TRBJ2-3,TGCGCCAGCAGTGAAGGCGGGACTAGCGTCACAGATACGCAGTATTTT,CASSEGGTSVTDTQYF
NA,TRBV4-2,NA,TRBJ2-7,TGTGCCAGCAGCCTGGGACTGAGCTACGAGCAGTACTTC,CASSLGLSYEQYF
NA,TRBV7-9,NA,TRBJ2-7,TGTGCCAGCAGCGCCGAGGCCTACGAGCAGTACTTC,CASSAEAYEQYF
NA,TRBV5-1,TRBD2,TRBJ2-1,TGCGCCAGCAGCTTGGGGGGACTAAGCTCCTACAATGAGCAGTTCTTC,CASSLGGLSSYNEQFF
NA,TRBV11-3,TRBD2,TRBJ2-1,TGTGCCAGCAGCTCTCGACTAGCGGGAGGGGATGAGCAGTTCTTC,CASSSRLAGGDEQFF
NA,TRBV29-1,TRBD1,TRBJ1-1,TGCAGCTTTGGACAGGGGAACACTGAAGCTTTCTTT,CSFGQGNTEAFF
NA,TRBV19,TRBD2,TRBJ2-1,TGTGCCAGTAGTATGAGGCTAGCGGGACATGAGCAGTTCTTC,CASSMRLAGHEQFF
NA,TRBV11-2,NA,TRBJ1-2,TGTGCCAGCAGCTTAGGCGCAGCCCCGCGCTATGGCTACACCTTC,CASSLGAAPRYGYTF
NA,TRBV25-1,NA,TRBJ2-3,TGTGCCAGCAGCCAGACGGTCAAGAGGGGAATGGAAGATACGCAGTATTTT,CASSQTVKRGMEDTQYF
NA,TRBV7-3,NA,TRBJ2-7,TGTGCCAGCAGCCCCCTCGGCGGATCCTACGAGCAGTACTTC,CASSPLGGSYEQYF
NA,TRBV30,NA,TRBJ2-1,TGTGCCTGGAGCGCCGGGACCCTCTTTGAGCAGTTCTTC,CAWSAGTLFEQFF
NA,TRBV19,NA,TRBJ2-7,TGTGCCAGTAGTATAGGCAGCCCGAAACGCCGTGGCTACGAGCAGTACTTC,CASSIGSPKRRGYEQYF
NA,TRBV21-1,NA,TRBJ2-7,TGTGCCAGCAGCGAAAGCAGGAGGACCCACAGCTCCTACGAGCAGTACTTC,CASSESRRTHSSYEQYF
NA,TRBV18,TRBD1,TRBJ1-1,TGTGCCAGCTCACGGACAGGGGAGTCTCTCACTGAAGCTTTCTTT,CASSRTGESLTEAFF
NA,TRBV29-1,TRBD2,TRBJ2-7,TGCAGCGTTAGAGCTAGCGGGGATTACGAGCAGTACTTC,CSVRASGDYEQYF
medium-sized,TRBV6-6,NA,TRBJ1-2,TGTGCCACTCTAGGTACTAACTATGGCTACACCTTC,CATLGTNYGYTF
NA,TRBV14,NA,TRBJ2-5,TGTGCCAGCAGCATCCGGGACTCCGAGACCCAGTACTTC,CASSIRDSETQYF